This TCR beta chain was obtained from a study of blood T cell repertoires in COVID-19. Background on the study: The origin of the acute and convalescent COVID-19 samples was the United States, Italy and Spain.

This clone was counted a single time. Germline-derived CDR1 and CDR2 are SEHNR and FQNEAQ (reference sequence). This CDR3 has 16 residues. V shed 5 bases, J shed 5 bases, and the junction held 12 bases outside the gene matches. Per the study methods: It was from reference gene primer amplification that nucleated cell counts were estimated. Sequencing used immunoSEQ multiplex PCR; TCRdb keeps in-frame clones, though not all of them. The D gene and trimming were derived from the DNA, and the V and J assignments and clone size from that table. This sample has some 250,000 clones, with around four fifths found just once.

Material: peripheral blood. The clonotype was recovered from a man aged 55-75 years with acute or convalescent COVID-19. V and J are TRBV7-9 and TRBJ2-1; 7 bases agree with TRBD2. CDR3 amino acids: CASSGGPGLSNNEQFF. DNA for the CDR3: TGTGCCAGCAGCGGCGGTCCGGGACTATCCAACAATGAGCAGTTCTTC.